These 2 T cell receptor beta chains share one sample of origin, sequenced in a study of T-cell reconstitution after alpha-beta-depleted transplantation in children. Construction of the TCRbeta library involved unique molecular identifiers. TCRdb fed the PCR reads into MiXCR, producing one record per CDR3 protein. The table has under 300,000 distinct CDR3 sequences, approximately 10% seen once. The source material was peripheral blood, sampled 180 days after TCRalphabeta/CD19-depleted stem cell transplant. These receptors originate from a male patient aged 2-15 years who had a stem cell transplant for chronic granulomatous disease, so the T cells may come from the graft donor.

This clonotype was counted at least ten times. J is TRBJ2-7 and V is TRBV7-2; D remains ambiguous. The CDR3 spans 15 residues. Per germline, CDR1 SGHTA and CDR2 FQGNSA. Between the trimmed V and J ends, which lost 0 bases and 0 bases, there was a span of 9 bases. CDR3 coding DNA: TGTGCCAGCAGCTTAGCGCGAGGTCTCTCCTACGAGCAGTACTTC. As protein: CASSLARGLSYEQYF.

In the case of this clonotype: A much larger clone sits a single nucleotide away, making a read error possible. CDR3 loop: CASSQGGMNTAAFF. The CDR3 region has the DNA TGTGCCAGCAGCCAAGGGGGGATGAACACTGCAGCTTTCTTT. The J gene is TRBJ1-1, the V gene TRBV7-2; D might be TRBD1 (6 bases). Germline V gives CDR1 SGHTA, CDR2 FQGNSA. This CDR3 is built from 14 residues.